The entry below describes one TCR beta chain. What it binds is unknown. The treatment: oral pan-JAK inhibitor, 5-10 mg twice daily. Peripheral blood, together with lesional scalp punch biopsies, was collected from alopecia areata patients. The data were obtained in a study of CD8+ T cells in alopecia areata. Study at large: Each day, treated patients took oral tofacitinib twice, at 5 to 10 mg per dose. Findings of the study overall: Just one nonresponder means the tie between baseline CD8+ expansion and response stays uncertain. Amid tofacitinib therapy, many expanded lesional clones stayed present in scalp and blood.

cDNA prepared by RNA extraction and subsequent reverse transcription served as the template for sequencing. This table comes from immunoSEQ multiplex PCR, and its TCRdb copy is limited to in-frame clones, with some not included. The table has some 190,000 clones, roughly 60% seen once. V was shortened by 2 bases and J by 0 bases, with 5 bases between the two germline ends. CDR3 length equals 14 residues. CDR1 and CDR2 (germline): KGHSH, LQKENI. The clonotype comes from a human donor with alopecia areata. Specimen: CD4+ T cells sorted from blood, collected at week 24, from a patient treated with tofacitinib. V usage is TRBV18 and J usage is TRBJ2-1; D not resolved. For the CDR3, the DNA is TGTGCCAGCTCACCAGCGAGCTCCTACAATGAGCAGTTCTTC. Residues: CASSPASSYNEQFF.